This T cell receptor beta chain was profiled in a study of OX40 agonist ivuxolimab in advanced cancers. The wider study: A partial response was reached by three patients: one with hepatocellular carcinoma and two with cutaneous melanoma.

V lost 0 bases and J lost 6, with 12 bases in between. CDR3 length: 14 residues. In germline, CDR1 is MNHNY, CDR2 SVGAGI (reference sequence). Using immunoSEQ multiplex PCR, the repertoire was profiled, and TCRdb retains in-frame clones only, with some absent. The table shows tens of thousands of clones, with over 75% occurring only once. The sample was CD4+ or CD8+ T cells sorted from blood, taken in a trial of the OX40 agonist ivuxolimab. This TCR came from an adult with an advanced solid tumor such as melanoma, head and neck, liver or kidney cancer. The V and J genes are TRBV6-6 and TRBJ2-7; D gene ambiguous. The CDR3 reads CASSYSPPFGEQYF. The CDR3 DNA reads TGTGCCAGCAGTTACTCCCCCCCCTTTGGCGAGCAGTACTTC.